Listed below are T cell receptor beta chains from one sample, sequenced in a study of CD8 T cells in ankylosing spondylitis. TCRdb reanalysed the 5' RACE reads using MiXCR and keeps one entry per CDR3 protein. The profile shows a few hundred thousand distinct CDR3 sequences, approximately 20% of them singletons. Sequencing was done on a sample of blood, either unsorted or a sorted T cell fraction (not recorded which). These receptors were collected from a male donor with ankylosing spondylitis or in good health (not recorded which). Both conserved end residues are part of each CDR3. Each record gives: J gene, clone size, D gene, V gene, CDR3 protein, CDR3 DNA. The D gene is left open where the match is weak. The size field is filled for only some rows; it gives once, few, many or a size class.

J gene: TRBJ2-7
clone size: few
D gene: -
V gene: TRBV4-1
CDR3 protein: CASSQGWGDSYEQYF
CDR3 DNA: TGCGCCAGCAGCCAAGGGTGGGGGGACTCCTACGAGCAGTACTTC

J gene: TRBJ2-7
clone size: -
D gene: TRBD2
V gene: TRBV4-2
CDR3 protein: CASSPLAGGNSYEQYF
CDR3 DNA: TGTGCCAGCAGCCCTCTAGCGGGGGGCAACTCCTACGAGCAGTACTTC

J gene: TRBJ2-3
clone size: -
D gene: -
V gene: TRBV7-9
CDR3 protein: CASSEGPTDTQYF
CDR3 DNA: TGTGCCAGCAGCGAGGGGCCTACAGATACGCAGTATTTT

J gene: TRBJ2-3
clone size: -
D gene: -
V gene: TRBV6-1
CDR3 protein: CASSPAWGAKDTQYF
CDR3 DNA: TGTGCCAGCAGTCCCGCTTGGGGGGCGAAAGATACGCAGTATTTT

J gene: TRBJ2-7
clone size: -
D gene: -
V gene: TRBV7-9
CDR3 protein: CASSLGPTHTYEQYF
CDR3 DNA: TGTGCCAGCAGCTTAGGCCCGACTCATACCTACGAGCAGTACTTC

J gene: TRBJ1-1
clone size: -
D gene: -
V gene: TRBV10-2
CDR3 protein: CASSESTGVNTEAFF
CDR3 DNA: TGCGCCAGCAGTGAGTCGACAGGAGTGAACACTGAAGCTTTCTTT

J gene: TRBJ2-2
clone size: few
D gene: -
V gene: TRBV11-2
CDR3 protein: CASSSTPSNTGELFF
CDR3 DNA: TGTGCCAGCAGCTCAACCCCTTCTAACACCGGGGAGCTGTTTTTT

J gene: TRBJ2-5
clone size: -
D gene: TRBD1
V gene: TRBV9
CDR3 protein: CASSAQGALQETQYF
CDR3 DNA: TGTGCCAGCAGCGCTCAGGGGGCGCTTCAGGAGACCCAGTACTTC

J gene: TRBJ2-7
clone size: -
D gene: -
V gene: TRBV6-2/TRBV6-3
CDR3 protein: CASSGRVELDEQYF
CDR3 DNA: TGTGCCAGCAGCGGCAGGGTCGAATTGGACGAGCAGTACTTC

J gene: TRBJ2-1
clone size: -
D gene: TRBD1
V gene: TRBV9
CDR3 protein: CASTLGGQGWDEQFF
CDR3 DNA: TGTGCCAGCACTCTAGGGGGACAGGGGTGGGATGAGCAGTTCTTC

J gene: TRBJ2-5
clone size: -
D gene: -
V gene: TRBV6-5
CDR3 protein: CASSYSSVQETQYF
CDR3 DNA: TGTGCCAGCAGTTACTCGAGTGTGCAAGAGACCCAGTACTTC

J gene: TRBJ2-5
clone size: -
D gene: -
V gene: TRBV12-3/TRBV12-4
CDR3 protein: CASSVELRETQYF
CDR3 DNA: TGTGCCAGCAGTGTAGAACTCCGGGAGACCCAGTACTTC

J gene: TRBJ2-7
clone size: -
D gene: TRBD2
V gene: TRBV12-3/TRBV12-4
CDR3 protein: CASSASGGALYEQYF
CDR3 DNA: TGTGCCAGCTCGGCTAGCGGGGGGGCTCTCTACGAGCAGTACTTC

J gene: TRBJ1-1
clone size: few
D gene: -
V gene: TRBV10-3
CDR3 protein: CAISESVQGSVEAFF
CDR3 DNA: TGTGCCATCAGTGAGTCGGTTCAGGGGAGCGTTGAAGCTTTCTTT

J gene: TRBJ2-4
clone size: -
D gene: TRBD1
V gene: TRBV28
CDR3 protein: CASSSPTGVENIQYF
CDR3 DNA: TGTGCCAGCAGTTCGCCGACAGGGGTTGAAAACATTCAGTACTTC

J gene: TRBJ2-7
clone size: -
D gene: -
V gene: TRBV7-2
CDR3 protein: CASSLYQGPDYEQYF
CDR3 DNA: TGTGCCAGCAGCTTATATCAGGGGCCTGACTACGAGCAGTACTTC

J gene: TRBJ1-6
clone size: -
D gene: TRBD1
V gene: TRBV7-3
CDR3 protein: CASSLNRGNSPLHF
CDR3 DNA: TGTGCCAGCAGCTTAAACAGGGGGAATTCACCCCTCCACTTT

J gene: TRBJ2-3
clone size: -
D gene: -
V gene: TRBV5-1
CDR3 protein: CASSLSETSTDTQYF
CDR3 DNA: TGCGCCAGCAGCTTGTCGGAGACTAGCACAGATACGCAGTATTTT

J gene: TRBJ2-5
clone size: many
D gene: -
V gene: TRBV20-1
CDR3 protein: CSARVGEPQETQYF
CDR3 DNA: TGCAGTGCTAGAGTTGGGGAACCACAAGAGACCCAGTACTTC

J gene: TRBJ2-7
clone size: many
D gene: -
V gene: TRBV12-5
CDR3 protein: CASGLDTGYEQYF
CDR3 DNA: TGTGCTAGTGGTTTGGATACAGGGTACGAGCAGTACTTC

J gene: TRBJ2-5
clone size: few
D gene: TRBD2
V gene: TRBV15
CDR3 protein: CATSRDRSGGVETQYF
CDR3 DNA: TGTGCCACCAGCAGAGATCGTAGCGGGGGGGTTGAGACCCAGTACTTC

J gene: TRBJ2-3
clone size: -
D gene: -
V gene: TRBV2
CDR3 protein: CASSDDVGDTQYF
CDR3 DNA: TGTGCCAGCAGTGACGACGTCGGAGATACGCAGTATTTT

J gene: TRBJ2-1
clone size: -
D gene: TRBD2
V gene: TRBV11-2
CDR3 protein: CASSLDPGGLAGNEQFF
CDR3 DNA: TGTGCCAGCAGCTTAGATCCGGGTGGATTAGCGGGCAATGAGCAGTTCTTC

J gene: TRBJ2-1
clone size: few
D gene: TRBD1
V gene: TRBV12-3/TRBV12-4
CDR3 protein: CASSLTGQAYNEQFF
CDR3 DNA: TGTGCCAGCAGTTTAACTGGACAGGCCTACAATGAGCAGTTCTTC

J gene: TRBJ2-3
clone size: -
D gene: -
V gene: TRBV15
CDR3 protein: CATSGQHTDTQYF
CDR3 DNA: TGTGCCACCAGTGGGCAACACACAGATACGCAGTATTTT

J gene: TRBJ2-7
clone size: few
D gene: TRBD1
V gene: TRBV2
CDR3 protein: CASQRERQGARREQYF
CDR3 DNA: TGTGCCAGCCAACGGGAGAGACAGGGGGCGCGGAGGGAGCAGTACTTC

J gene: TRBJ2-7
clone size: -
D gene: TRBD1
V gene: TRBV29-1
CDR3 protein: CSVETGSNEQYF
CDR3 DNA: TGCAGCGTTGAGACAGGGTCAAACGAGCAGTACTTC

J gene: TRBJ2-1
clone size: -
D gene: TRBD2
V gene: TRBV20-1
CDR3 protein: CSAPVAGVINEQFF
CDR3 DNA: TGCAGTGCTCCGGTAGCGGGGGTTATTAATGAGCAGTTCTTC

J gene: TRBJ2-7
clone size: -
D gene: -
V gene: TRBV15
CDR3 protein: CATSRPPQGGYEQYF
CDR3 DNA: TGTGCCACCAGCAGACCCCCCCAGGGGGGCTACGAGCAGTACTTC

J gene: TRBJ2-1
clone size: -
D gene: TRBD2
V gene: TRBV11-2
CDR3 protein: CASSLGFSGGYNEQFF
CDR3 DNA: TGTGCCAGCAGCTTAGGGTTTAGCGGGGGATACAATGAGCAGTTCTTC

J gene: TRBJ2-1
clone size: -
D gene: -
V gene: TRBV11-1
CDR3 protein: CASSHDSFSYNEQFF
CDR3 DNA: TGTGCCAGCAGCCACGACAGTTTCTCCTACAATGAGCAGTTCTTC

J gene: TRBJ2-1
clone size: -
D gene: TRBD1
V gene: TRBV3-1
CDR3 protein: CASSQGGGFEQFF
CDR3 DNA: TGTGCCAGCAGCCAAGGAGGGGGCTTTGAGCAGTTCTTC

J gene: TRBJ1-1
clone size: -
D gene: -
V gene: TRBV7-9
CDR3 protein: CASTSVNTEAFF
CDR3 DNA: TGTGCCAGCACCTCGGTGAACACTGAAGCTTTCTTT

J gene: TRBJ2-1
clone size: few
D gene: TRBD2
V gene: TRBV9
CDR3 protein: CASSLSGTPSINEQFF
CDR3 DNA: TGTGCCAGCAGCCTTAGCGGGACACCAAGTATCAATGAGCAGTTCTTC

J gene: TRBJ2-1
clone size: few
D gene: -
V gene: TRBV28
CDR3 protein: CASSNGGTGARNEQFF
CDR3 DNA: TGTGCCAGCAGTAATGGGGGAACCGGAGCGAGGAATGAGCAGTTCTTC

J gene: TRBJ2-3
clone size: -
D gene: -
V gene: TRBV2
CDR3 protein: CASTISTDTQYF
CDR3 DNA: TGTGCCAGCACAATAAGTACAGATACGCAGTATTTT

J gene: TRBJ2-1
clone size: -
D gene: -
V gene: TRBV2
CDR3 protein: CASREVGAISYNEQFF
CDR3 DNA: TGTGCCAGCAGGGAGGTAGGGGCCATCTCCTACAATGAGCAGTTCTTC

J gene: TRBJ2-7
clone size: few
D gene: TRBD2
V gene: TRBV20-1
CDR3 protein: CSASALLAGYYEQYF
CDR3 DNA: TGCAGTGCTAGCGCCCTTTTAGCGGGGTACTACGAGCAGTACTTC

J gene: TRBJ2-2
clone size: -
D gene: -
V gene: TRBV4-1
CDR3 protein: CASTELTGSDTGELFF
CDR3 DNA: TGCGCCAGCACCGAGTTGACAGGTTCGGACACCGGGGAGCTGTTTTTT

J gene: TRBJ1-1
clone size: few
D gene: -
V gene: TRBV29-1
CDR3 protein: CSVLLGRGTEAFF
CDR3 DNA: TGCAGCGTCCTCTTGGGGCGAGGAACTGAAGCTTTCTTT

J gene: TRBJ1-6
clone size: -
D gene: -
V gene: TRBV7-9
CDR3 protein: CASSLGPVFNSPLHF
CDR3 DNA: TGTGCCAGCAGCTTAGGGCCGGTTTTTAATTCACCCCTCCACTTT

J gene: TRBJ2-3
clone size: few
D gene: -
V gene: TRBV29-1
CDR3 protein: CSVEPGITDTQYF
CDR3 DNA: TGCAGCGTTGAACCCGGGATCACAGATACGCAGTATTTT

J gene: TRBJ1-2
clone size: few
D gene: -
V gene: TRBV12-3/TRBV12-4
CDR3 protein: CASSSAPIYGYTF
CDR3 DNA: TGTGCCAGCAGTTCCGCCCCGATCTATGGCTACACCTTC

J gene: TRBJ2-3
clone size: -
D gene: -
V gene: TRBV29-1
CDR3 protein: CSVIREADTQYF
CDR3 DNA: TGCAGCGTCATACGAGAGGCAGATACGCAGTATTTT

J gene: TRBJ2-2
clone size: few
D gene: -
V gene: TRBV24-1
CDR3 protein: CATSRSVNTGELFF
CDR3 DNA: TGTGCCACCAGCCGGAGCGTAAACACCGGGGAGCTGTTTTTT

J gene: TRBJ1-4
clone size: few
D gene: -
V gene: TRBV12-3/TRBV12-4
CDR3 protein: CASSPQGPREKLFF
CDR3 DNA: TGTGCCAGCAGCCCCCAGGGGCCCAGGGAAAAACTGTTTTTT

J gene: TRBJ2-5
clone size: -
D gene: -
V gene: TRBV10-1
CDR3 protein: CASSEIGAREEETQYF
CDR3 DNA: TGCGCCAGCAGTGAGATCGGGGCCCGAGAGGAAGAGACCCAGTACTTC

J gene: TRBJ2-3
clone size: -
D gene: -
V gene: TRBV27
CDR3 protein: CASFSSGGASPEDTQYF
CDR3 DNA: TGTGCCAGCTTCTCTTCTGGGGGGGCGTCTCCCGAAGATACGCAGTATTTT

J gene: TRBJ2-7
clone size: -
D gene: -
V gene: TRBV4-1
CDR3 protein: CASSRGVSYDEQYF
CDR3 DNA: TGCGCCAGCAGCCGAGGTGTGAGTTATGACGAGCAGTACTTC